One TCR beta chain is described in this entry. Its recognized antigen is unknown. Per-base qualities were not stored, and no clone one base away is much larger. Collaborating institutions collected whole blood in K2EDTA tubes following their own protocols. For TCRbeta analysis, collaborator samples were shipped as frozen whole blood, as isolated PBMCs, or as DNA extracted from either sample type. This record comes from a study of blood T cell repertoires in COVID-19 (dated by TCRdb to the early 2020s). About the investigation overall: Samples covering the acute and convalescent phases of COVID-19 were provided by collaborators in the United States, Italy and Spain. The material from the prospective study consisted of cDNA or gDNA derived from T cells, B-cell-depleted T cells, or PBMCs. Subjects who had been exposed to COVID-19, were actively infected with it, or had recovered from it provided the deeply sampled blood TCRbeta repertoires that made up the dataset. The repertoires were released in a freely available public database intended as a resource for research on the immune response to SARS-CoV-2. Samples were obtained from the ongoing ImmuneRACE study (first 160 participants) and from 1,254 subjects provided by 6 global collaborators. The sample metadata nearly always contained a de-identified subject ID, COVID-19 status, age in years and sex. Where HLA class I and class II types were available, the types were taken from metadata supplied by the sample provider, not from assay-based typing.

General study outcomes and caveats: Clinical and demographic metadata were provided uncurated, with the amount varying by source and participant.

TCRbeta CDR3 regions were amplified from genomic DNA using the immunoSEQ Assay, a bias-controlled multiplex PCR. On the study's bioinformatics: The number of nucleated cells in each sample was estimated from the amplification of reference gene primers within the assay. Sequence reads were collapsed and filtered to measure the absolute abundance of every unique TCRbeta CDR3 rearrangement. For each sample, productive Simpson clonality was calculated by taking the square root of Simpson's diversity index across productive rearrangements. TCRdb provides this immuneACCESS table in a form limited to in-frame rearrangements. Some clones are lacking; in checked studies, under half of them reflect an unresolved V gene, and why the rest are absent is not known. V and J calls and clone size are those listed in that table; D and trimming were worked out from the DNA. The sample profile shows approximately 410,000 clones; about nine tenths of them were found once. Together, the top ten hold roughly 1.4% of the sample.

From a lookup of the germline V gene (reference sequence), CDR1 and CDR2 are GTSNPN and SVGIG. CDR3 length: 14 amino acids, cysteine to phenylalanine. The retained sequence is limited to the CDR3, 42 bases, with the frame set at the first base. Trimmed from V: 2 bases; trimmed from J: 2 bases; junction bases lacking a gene match: 3. Sequenced sample: peripheral blood. This TCR came from a woman in her twenties or thirties with active or convalescent COVID-19. The chain employs TRBV30 and TRBJ1-5, with 7 junctional bases fitting TRBD1. DNA sequence: TGTGCCTGGAGTCTTACAGGGGGCAATCAGCCCCAGCATTTT. This encodes CAWSLTGGNQPQHF.